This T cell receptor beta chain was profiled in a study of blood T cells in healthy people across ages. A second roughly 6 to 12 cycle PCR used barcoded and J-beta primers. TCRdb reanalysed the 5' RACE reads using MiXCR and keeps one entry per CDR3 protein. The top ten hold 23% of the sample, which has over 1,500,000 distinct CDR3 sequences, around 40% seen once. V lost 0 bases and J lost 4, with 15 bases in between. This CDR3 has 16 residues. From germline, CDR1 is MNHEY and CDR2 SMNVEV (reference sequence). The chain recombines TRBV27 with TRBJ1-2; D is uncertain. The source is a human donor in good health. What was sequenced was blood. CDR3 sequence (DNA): TGTGCCAGCAGTTTATCGAGCGCGGTTGCTCTCTATGGCTACACCTTC. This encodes CASSLSSAVALYGYTF.